This TCR beta chain appears in the sequencing data of a study of patients and donors after allogeneic stem cell transplantation. TCRdb ran MiXCR on the RT-PCR reads and lists one entry per CDR3 protein. The sample shows roughly 230,000 distinct CDR3 sequences, around 14% of them seen only once. With V trimmed by 2 bases and J by 11 bases, 7 bases remained unmatched. Germline CDR1 reads MNHNY; CDR2 reads SVGAGI (reference sequence). CDR3 size: 13 residues. This clonotype was recorded a few times. Sequenced material: blood, either unsorted or a sorted T cell fraction (not recorded which). The chain employs TRBV6-6 and TRBJ1-1, with TRBD1 matching over 8 bases. The sequence was obtained from a human donor who was either an allogeneic HSCT recipient or a stem cell or donor lymphocyte infusion donor (not recorded which). It is not recorded whose cells these are; they may come from a transplant donor. The DNA for the CDR3 is TGTGCCAGCAGTTACGGGGGACAGGTAGGGGCTTTCTTT. It specifies CASSYGGQVGAFF.